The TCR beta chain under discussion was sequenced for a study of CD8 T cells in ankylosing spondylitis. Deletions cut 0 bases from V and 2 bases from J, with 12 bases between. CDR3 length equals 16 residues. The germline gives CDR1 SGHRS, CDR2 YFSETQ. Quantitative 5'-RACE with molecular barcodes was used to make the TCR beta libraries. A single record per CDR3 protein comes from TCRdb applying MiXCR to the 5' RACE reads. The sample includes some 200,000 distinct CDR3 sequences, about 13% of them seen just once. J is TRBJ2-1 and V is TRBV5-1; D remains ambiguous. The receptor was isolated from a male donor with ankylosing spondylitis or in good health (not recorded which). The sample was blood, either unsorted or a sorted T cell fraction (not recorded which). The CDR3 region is CASSLEGSLTYNEQFF. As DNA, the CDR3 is TGCGCCAGCAGCTTGGAAGGGTCCTTAACCTACAATGAGCAGTTCTTC.